This T cell receptor (beta chain) stems from a study of blood T cells in healthy people across ages. Study-level information: When template switching was applied, about one barcoded beta molecule was captured per two T cells. Study-wide results and caveats: Per million T cells, TCR beta diversity dropped about linearly as age rose.

From germline, CDR1 is SGHRS and CDR2 YFSETQ. Losses at the gene ends were 3 bases for V and 3 bases for J; bases not matched to a gene: 11. This CDR3 contains 16 residues. Comments on this clonotype: Its specificity is unknown.

In each sample, at least 6.5 million PBMCs were isolated. Together with a sample-barcoded 5' primer, a J-beta primer mix was included in a second PCR lasting about 6 to 11 cycles. TCRdb re-called the 5' RACE reads through MiXCR, storing one row per CDR3 protein. Found here are some 1,800,000 distinct CDR3 sequences, about 39% of them singletons; the top ten hold 23%. What was sequenced was blood. The clonotype was recovered from a human donor in good health. The chain joins TRBV5-1 to TRBJ2-7, with TRBD1 matching 8 bases. The CDR3 here is CASSSPLQGGNYEQYF. In nucleotides, the CDR3 is TGCGCCAGCAGCTCGCCCTTACAGGGGGGAAACTACGAGCAGTACTTC. Full variable domain (missing parts from reference TRBV5-1 and TRBJ2-7): KAGVTQTPRYLIKTRGQQVTLSCSPISGHRSVSWYQQTPGQGLQFLFEYFSETQRNKGNFPGRFSGRQFSNSRSEMNVSTLELGDSALYLCASSSPLQGGNYEQYFGPGTRLTVT.